This TCR beta chain was captured by sequencing in a study of T-cell memory formation after mild COVID-19. Study-level background: TCR clusters mostly belonged to single donors.

In the case of this clonotype: Its antigen is not identified.

Overall study results and limits: Pre-infection memory showed some responding clones, and this suggested that cross-reactive memory joined. Clones from the second wave (peaking day 37) had unconfirmed SARS-CoV-2 specificity.

After 5'RACE with constant-segment primers, TCR alpha and TCR beta cDNA libraries carrying sample barcodes and UMIs were obtained. TCRdb passed the 5' RACE reads through MiXCR, listing each CDR3 protein once. The sample lists roughly 450,000 distinct CDR3 sequences, around a sixth occurring once. Trimming removed 4 bases from V and 8 bases from J; junction bases left unmatched: 3. Germline values: CDR1 LGHNA, CDR2 YNFKEQ. The CDR3 totals 14 residues. The clonotype comes from an adult woman who had mild COVID-19 (a few samples of this study predate the infection). Cell type and time point are not known. The V call is TRBV4-2, the J call TRBJ2-1; 12 bases align to TRBD2. Sequencing used PBMCs or a T cell subset sorted from them (not recorded which). In nucleotides, the CDR3 is TGTGCCAGCAGCCCTAGCGGGGGGGCCTATGAGCAGTTCTTC. It translates to CASSPSGGAYEQFF.